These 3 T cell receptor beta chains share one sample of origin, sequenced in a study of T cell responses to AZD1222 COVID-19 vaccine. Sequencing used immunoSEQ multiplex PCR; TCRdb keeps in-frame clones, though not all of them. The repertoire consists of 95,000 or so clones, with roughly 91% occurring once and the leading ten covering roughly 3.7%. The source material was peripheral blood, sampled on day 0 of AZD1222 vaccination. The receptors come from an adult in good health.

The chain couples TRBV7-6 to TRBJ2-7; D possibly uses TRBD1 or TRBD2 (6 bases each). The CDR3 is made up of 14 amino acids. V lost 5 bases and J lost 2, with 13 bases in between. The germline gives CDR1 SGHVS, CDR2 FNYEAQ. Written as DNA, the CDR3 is TGTGCCAGCAGCCCACCGGGGGCCCCCTACGAGCAGTACTTC. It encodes CASSPPGAPYEQYF.

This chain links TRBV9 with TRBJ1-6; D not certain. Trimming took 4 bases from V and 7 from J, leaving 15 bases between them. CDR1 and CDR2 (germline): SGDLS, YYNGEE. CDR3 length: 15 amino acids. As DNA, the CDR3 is TGTGCCAGCAGCCCGCGAAGGGTAGGGAATTCACCCCTCCACTTT. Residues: CASSPRRVGNSPLHF.

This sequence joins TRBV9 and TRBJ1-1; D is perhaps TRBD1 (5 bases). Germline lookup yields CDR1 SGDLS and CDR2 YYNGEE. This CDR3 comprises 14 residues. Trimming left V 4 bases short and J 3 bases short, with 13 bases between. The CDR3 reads CASSSEPGDTEAFF. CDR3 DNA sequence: TGTGCCAGCAGCTCAGAGCCGGGGGACACTGAAGCTTTCTTT.